This T cell receptor beta chain was sequenced for a study of early T cells in non-severe SARS-CoV-2 infection. Study background: The input, bulk RNA from unsorted whole blood, was sequenced, and chains were unpaired. General study results and limits: Database matching using VDJdb favored anti-spike CD8 responses, with private and CD4 specificities left missing.

This clonotype was detected ten times or more. Antigen specificity is unknown. Researchers tagged individual cDNA molecules with unique molecular identifiers. TCRdb re-analysed the 5' RACE reads in MiXCR, keeping a single row per CDR3 protein. The sample has more than 40,000 distinct CDR3 sequences; 4% are singletons. Germline CDR1 is DFQATT and CDR2 is SNEGSKA (reference sequence). The CDR3 length is 16 residues. The trim removed 0 bases at V and 4 bases at J, leaving 8 bases unmatched. The sequencing input was whole blood. This TCR was recovered from an adult who was a healthcare worker with PCR-confirmed SARS-CoV-2 infection or an uninfected control (not recorded which). V is TRBV20-1 and J is TRBJ2-1; 8 bases are a match to TRBD2. The CDR3 bases are TGCAGTGCTAGAGATATGAGCGGGGGCCCATACAATGAGCAGTTCTTC. Its protein product is CSARDMSGGPYNEQFF.